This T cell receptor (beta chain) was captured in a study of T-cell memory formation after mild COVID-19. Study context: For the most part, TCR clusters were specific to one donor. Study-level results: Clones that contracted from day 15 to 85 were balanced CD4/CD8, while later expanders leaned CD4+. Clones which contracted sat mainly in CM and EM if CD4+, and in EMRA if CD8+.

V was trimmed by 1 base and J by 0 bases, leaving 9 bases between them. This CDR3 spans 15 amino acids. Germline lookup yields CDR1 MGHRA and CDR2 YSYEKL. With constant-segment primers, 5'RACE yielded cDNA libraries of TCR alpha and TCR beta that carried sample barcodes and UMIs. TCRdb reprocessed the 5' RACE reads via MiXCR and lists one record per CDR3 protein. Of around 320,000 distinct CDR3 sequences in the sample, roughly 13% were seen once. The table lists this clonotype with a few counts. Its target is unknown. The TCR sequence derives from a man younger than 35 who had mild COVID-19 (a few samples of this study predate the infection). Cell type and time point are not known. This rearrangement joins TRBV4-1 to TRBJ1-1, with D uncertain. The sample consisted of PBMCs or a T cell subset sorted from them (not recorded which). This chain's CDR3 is CASSQGRGMNTEAFF. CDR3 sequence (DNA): TGCGCCAGCAGCCAAGGACGCGGGATGAACACTGAAGCTTTCTTT.